This T cell receptor (beta chain) came from a study of cytomegalovirus exposure and HLA in healthy donors. A multiplex PCR was run with 60 Vbeta primers and 13 Jbeta primers. Clones were read by immunoSEQ multiplex PCR, and TCRdb kept only the in-frame ones, dropping some. The table has 100,000 to 150,000 clones, roughly 15% seen once; the top ten hold roughly 3%. In this sample, this clone turned up a few times. The CDR3 is 17 amino acids. Trimming removed 4 bases from V and 0 bases from J, with 13 bases in between. Germline CDR1 reads LNHNV; CDR2 reads YYDKDF (reference sequence). The receptor was derived from a female donor in good health and CMV-seropositive. Sequenced input: PBMCs. J is TRBJ1-6 and V is TRBV15; D perhaps matches TRBD1 (6 bases). CDR3 DNA sequence: TGTGCCACCAGCAAAGGACAGCTTAGCTCCTATAATTCACCCCTCCACTTT. This sequence encodes CATSKGQLSSYNSPLHF.